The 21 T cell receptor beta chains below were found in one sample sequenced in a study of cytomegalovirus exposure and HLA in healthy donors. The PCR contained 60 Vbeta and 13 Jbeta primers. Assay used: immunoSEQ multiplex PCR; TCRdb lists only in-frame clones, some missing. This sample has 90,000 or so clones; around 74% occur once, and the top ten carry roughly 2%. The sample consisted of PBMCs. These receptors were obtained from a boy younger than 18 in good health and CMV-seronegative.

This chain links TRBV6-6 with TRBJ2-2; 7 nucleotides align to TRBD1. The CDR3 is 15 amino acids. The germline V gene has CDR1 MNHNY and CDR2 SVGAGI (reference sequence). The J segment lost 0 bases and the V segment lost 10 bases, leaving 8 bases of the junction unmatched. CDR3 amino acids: CAIRGQRTNTGELFF. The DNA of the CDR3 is TGTGCCATCCGGGGACAGAGAACGAACACCGGGGAGCTGTTTTTT.

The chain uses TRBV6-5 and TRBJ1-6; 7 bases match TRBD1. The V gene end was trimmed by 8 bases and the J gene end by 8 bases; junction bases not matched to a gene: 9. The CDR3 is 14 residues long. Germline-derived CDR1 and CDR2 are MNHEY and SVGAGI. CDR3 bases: TGTGCCAGCGGGACCGGGACAGAATATTCACCCCTCCACTTT. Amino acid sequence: CASGTGTEYSPLHF.

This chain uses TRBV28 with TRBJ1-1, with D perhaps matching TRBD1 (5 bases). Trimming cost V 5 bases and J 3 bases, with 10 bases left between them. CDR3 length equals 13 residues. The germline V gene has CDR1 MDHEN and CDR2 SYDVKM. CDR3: CASSRPGHTEAFF. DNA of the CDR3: TGTGCCAGCAGTAGACCAGGGCACACTGAAGCTTTCTTT.

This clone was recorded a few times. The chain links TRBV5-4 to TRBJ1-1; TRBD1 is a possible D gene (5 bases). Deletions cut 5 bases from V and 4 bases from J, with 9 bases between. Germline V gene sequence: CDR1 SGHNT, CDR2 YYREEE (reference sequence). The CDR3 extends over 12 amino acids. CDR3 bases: TGTGCCAGCAGGGGGCATGGCACTGAAGCTTTCTTT. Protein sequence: CASRGHGTEAFF.

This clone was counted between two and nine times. The CDR3 nucleotides are TGTGCCAGCAGAGCCCCTAACAGGGATGGCTACACCTTC. This gives the protein CASRAPNRDGYTF. The J gene is TRBJ1-2, the V gene TRBV6-1; tentative D call: TRBD1 (6 bases). Per germline, CDR1 MNHNS and CDR2 SASEGT. The CDR3 is 13 amino acids. Trimming removed 6 bases from V and 6 bases from J, with 14 bases in between.

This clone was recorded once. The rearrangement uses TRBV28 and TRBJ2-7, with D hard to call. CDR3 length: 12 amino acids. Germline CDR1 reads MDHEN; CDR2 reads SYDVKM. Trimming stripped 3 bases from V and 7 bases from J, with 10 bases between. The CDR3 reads CASSFGWREQYF. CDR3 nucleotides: TGTGCCAGCAGTTTTGGTTGGCGGGAGCAGTACTTC.

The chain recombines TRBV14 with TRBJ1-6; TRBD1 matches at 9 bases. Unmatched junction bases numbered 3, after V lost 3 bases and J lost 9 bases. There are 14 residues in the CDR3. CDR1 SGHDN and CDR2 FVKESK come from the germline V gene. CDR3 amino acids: CASSQGQGGSPLHF. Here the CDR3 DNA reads TGTGCCAGCAGCCAGGGACAGGGAGGTTCACCCCTCCACTTT.

The CDR3 DNA is TGCGCCAGCAGCCTACCGGGACAGGGAATCTACGAGCAGTACTTC. Translation gives CASSLPGQGIYEQYF. J is TRBJ2-7 and V is TRBV4-1, with 9 positions matching TRBD1. This CDR3 is 15 amino acids long. V shed 4 bases, J shed 3 bases, and the junction held 7 bases outside the gene matches. Germline V lookup: CDR1 MGHRA, CDR2 YSYEKL.

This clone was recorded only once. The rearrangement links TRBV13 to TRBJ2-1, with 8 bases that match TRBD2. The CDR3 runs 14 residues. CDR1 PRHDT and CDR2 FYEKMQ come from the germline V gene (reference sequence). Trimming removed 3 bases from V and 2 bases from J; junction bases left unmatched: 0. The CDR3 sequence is CASSFSGTYNEQFF. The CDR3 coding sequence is TGTGCCAGCAGCTTTAGCGGGACCTACAATGAGCAGTTCTTC.

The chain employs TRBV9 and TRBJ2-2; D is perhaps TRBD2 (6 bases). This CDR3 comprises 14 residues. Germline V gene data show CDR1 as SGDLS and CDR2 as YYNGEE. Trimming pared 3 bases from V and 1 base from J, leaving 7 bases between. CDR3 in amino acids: CASSARGNTGELFF. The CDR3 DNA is TGTGCCAGCAGCGCGCGGGGGAACACCGGGGAGCTGTTTTTT.

CDR3 nucleotides: TGTGCCAGCAGGGGGCTCCCCTACGAGCAGTACTTC. It yields the protein CASRGLPYEQYF. The chain has TRBV27 and TRBJ2-7; TRBD1 is a possible D gene (5 bases). The CDR3 loop spans 12 amino acids. V dropped 6 bases and J dropped 2 bases, with 8 bases sitting between them. Germline-derived CDR1 and CDR2 are MNHEY and SMNVEV (reference sequence).

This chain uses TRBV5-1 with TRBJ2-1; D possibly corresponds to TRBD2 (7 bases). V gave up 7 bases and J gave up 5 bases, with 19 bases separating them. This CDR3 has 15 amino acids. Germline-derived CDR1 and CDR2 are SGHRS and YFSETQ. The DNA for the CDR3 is TGCGCCAGCCTCCCGTCGGGGGGCCCCCACAATGAGCAGTTCTTC. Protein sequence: CASLPSGGPHNEQFF.

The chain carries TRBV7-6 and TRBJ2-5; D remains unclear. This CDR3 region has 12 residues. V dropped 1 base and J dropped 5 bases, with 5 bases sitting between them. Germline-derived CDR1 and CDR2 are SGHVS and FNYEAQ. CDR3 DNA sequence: TGTGCCAGCAGCTTAGGGCGGGAGACCCAGTACTTC. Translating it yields CASSLGRETQYF.

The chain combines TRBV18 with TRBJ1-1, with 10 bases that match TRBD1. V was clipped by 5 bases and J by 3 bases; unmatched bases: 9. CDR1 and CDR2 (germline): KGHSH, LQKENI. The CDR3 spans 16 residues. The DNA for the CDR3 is TGTGCCAGCTCATCCGGGACAGGGGCACTGTACACTGAAGCTTTCTTT. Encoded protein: CASSSGTGALYTEAFF. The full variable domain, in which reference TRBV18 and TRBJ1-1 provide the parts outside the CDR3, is NAGVMQNPRHLVRRRGQEARLRCSPMKGHSHVYWYRQLPEEGLKFMVYLQKENIIDESGMPKERFSAEFPKEGPSILRIQQVVRGDSAAYFCASSSGTGALYTEAFFGQGTRLTVV.

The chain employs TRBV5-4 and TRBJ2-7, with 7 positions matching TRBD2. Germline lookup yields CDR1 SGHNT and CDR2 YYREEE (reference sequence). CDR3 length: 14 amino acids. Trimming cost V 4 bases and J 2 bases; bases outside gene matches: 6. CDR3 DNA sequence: TGTGCCAGCAGCCCCTCGCGGGAGCCCTACGAGCAGTACTTC. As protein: CASSPSREPYEQYF.

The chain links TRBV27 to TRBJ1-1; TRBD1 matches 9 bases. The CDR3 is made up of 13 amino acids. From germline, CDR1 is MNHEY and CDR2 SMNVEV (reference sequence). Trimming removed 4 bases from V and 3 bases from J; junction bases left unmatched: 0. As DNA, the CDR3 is TGTGCCAGCAGTTGGACAGGGGACACTGAAGCTTTCTTT. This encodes CASSWTGDTEAFF.

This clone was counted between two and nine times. CDR3 sequence (DNA): TGTGCCAGCAGCCCTAAATATACGCAGTATTTT. Amino acids: CASSPKYTQYF. The V and J genes are TRBV6-6 and TRBJ2-3; no firm D call. Trimming cost V 6 bases and J 7 bases, with 8 bases left between them. The CDR3 spans 11 residues. In germline, CDR1 is MNHNY, CDR2 SVGAGI (reference sequence).

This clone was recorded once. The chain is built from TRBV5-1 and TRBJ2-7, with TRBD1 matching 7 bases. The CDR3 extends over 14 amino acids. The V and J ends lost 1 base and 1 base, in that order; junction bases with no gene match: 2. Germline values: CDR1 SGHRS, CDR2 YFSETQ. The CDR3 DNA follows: TGCGCCAGCAGCTTGCCGGGACAGTCCTACGAGCAGTACTTC. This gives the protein CASSLPGQSYEQYF. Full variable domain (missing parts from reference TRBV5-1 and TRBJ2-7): KAGVTQTPRYLIKTRGQQVTLSCSPISGHRSVSWYQQTPGQGLQFLFEYFSETQRNKGNFPGRFSGRQFSNSRSEMNVSTLELGDSALYLCASSLPGQSYEQYFGPGTRLTVT.

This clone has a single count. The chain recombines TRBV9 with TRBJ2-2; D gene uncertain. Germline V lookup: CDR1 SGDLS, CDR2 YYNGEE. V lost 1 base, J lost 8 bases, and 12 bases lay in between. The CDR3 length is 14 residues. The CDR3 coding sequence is TGTGCCAGCAGCGTAACATGGAAGACAGGGGAGCTGTTTTTT. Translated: CASSVTWKTGELFF. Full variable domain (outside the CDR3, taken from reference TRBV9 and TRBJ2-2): DSGVTQTPKHLITATGQRVTLRCSPRSGDLSVYWYQQSLDQGLQFLIQYYNGEERAKGNILERFSAQQFPDLHSELNLSSLELGDSALYFCASSVTWKTGELFFGEGSRLTVL.

CDR3 protein: CASSISVGGYGYTF. The CDR3 region has the DNA TGTGCCAGTAGTATCAGTGTTGGAGGCTATGGCTACACCTTC. The rearrangement links TRBV19 to TRBJ1-2; D not certain. Germline V lookup: CDR1 LNHDA, CDR2 SQIVND (reference sequence). The V and J ends lost 3 bases and 4 bases respectively, with 12 bases between them. CDR3 length: 14 residues.

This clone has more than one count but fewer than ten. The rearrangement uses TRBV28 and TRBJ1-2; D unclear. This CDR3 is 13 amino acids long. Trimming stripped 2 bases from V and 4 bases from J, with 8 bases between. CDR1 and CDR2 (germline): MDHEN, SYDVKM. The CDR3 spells CASSLKPIYGYTF. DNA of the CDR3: TGTGCCAGCAGTTTAAAGCCTATCTATGGCTACACCTTC.